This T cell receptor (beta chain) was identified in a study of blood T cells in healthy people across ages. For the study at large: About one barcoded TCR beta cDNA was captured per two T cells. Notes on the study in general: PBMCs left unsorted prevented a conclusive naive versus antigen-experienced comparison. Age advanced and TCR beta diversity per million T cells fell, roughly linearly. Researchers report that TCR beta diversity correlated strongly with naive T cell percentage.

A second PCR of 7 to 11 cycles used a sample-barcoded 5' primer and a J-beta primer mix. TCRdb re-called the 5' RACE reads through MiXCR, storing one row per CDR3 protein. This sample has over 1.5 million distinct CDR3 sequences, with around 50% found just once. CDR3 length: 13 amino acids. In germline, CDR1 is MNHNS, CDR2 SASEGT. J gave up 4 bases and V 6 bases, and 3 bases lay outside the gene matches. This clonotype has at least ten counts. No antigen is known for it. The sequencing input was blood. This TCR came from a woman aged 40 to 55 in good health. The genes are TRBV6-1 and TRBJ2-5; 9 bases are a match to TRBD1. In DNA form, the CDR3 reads TGTGCCAGCAGCGGACAGGGGAGAGAGACCCAGTACTTC. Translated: CASSGQGRETQYF.